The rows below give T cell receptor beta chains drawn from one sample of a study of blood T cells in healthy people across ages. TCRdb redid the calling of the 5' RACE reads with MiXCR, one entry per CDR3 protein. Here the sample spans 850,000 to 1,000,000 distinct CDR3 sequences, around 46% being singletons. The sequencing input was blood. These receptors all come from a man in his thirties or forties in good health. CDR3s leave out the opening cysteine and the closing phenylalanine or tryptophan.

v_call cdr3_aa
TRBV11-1 ASSLKGQVWSGANVLT
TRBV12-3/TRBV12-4 ASLLQGALNTGELF
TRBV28 ASSLPSGGTAGY
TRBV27 ASSFLGGAEQF
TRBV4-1 ASSSSGSETQY
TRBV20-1 SATGLADLYEQY
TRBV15 ATSRGASSYNEQF
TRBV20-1 SARQGSADTQY
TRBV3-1 ASSQTGGRTNSPLH
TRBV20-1 SARGVNEQF
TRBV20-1 SAGTGGINTEAF
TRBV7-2 ASSLSIGIQY
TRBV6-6 ASSSPGPSVSTDTQY
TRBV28 ASSRLAGVTYEQY
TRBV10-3 AIRALNEQF
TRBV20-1 SASGGSYNEQF
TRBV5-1 ASSIDRPLNSPLH
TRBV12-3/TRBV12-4 ASSSGGETHEQY
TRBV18 ASSPGSGPYEQY
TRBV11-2 ASSAGQEWYEQY
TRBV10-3 AISERQGVRNEQF
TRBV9 ASSPLDSEQF
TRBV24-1 ATSAPPGTSAVSTDTQY
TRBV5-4 ASSHTGSREQY
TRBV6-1 ASSELRGQPQH
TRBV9 ASSPGGAWVNEQF
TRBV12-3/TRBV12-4 ASSQRAVYNEQF
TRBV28 ASSLLQSADTQY
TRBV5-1 ASRLSSGPHNEQF
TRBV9 ASSVEDRETEQY
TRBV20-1 SARTEGAYGYT
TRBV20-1 SATPLEGGVHEQY
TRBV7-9 ASSSRGPAKNIQY
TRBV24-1 ATSDSWGTPPYEQY
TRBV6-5 ATFRLAGGHGEQF
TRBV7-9 ASSLAGGLGYT
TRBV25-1 ASRARTGSSYEQY
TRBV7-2 ASSYGLAGAFSETQY
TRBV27 ASSVVQGYNEQF
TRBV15 ATGRENTPSEQY
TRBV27 ASSFGGDAYNEQF
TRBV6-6 ASSYLGADQETQY
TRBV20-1 SAKEGEWWETQY
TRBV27 ASSVARSYEQY
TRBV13 ASSSRDVPYEQY
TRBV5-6 ASSYLVNEQF
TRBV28 ASRYPGQGSNEQF
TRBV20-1 SAIGDSGFDNEQF